This T cell receptor (beta chain) was captured by sequencing in a study of CD8 T cell repertoires and HIV-1 epitope variants. Overall study: 1M T cells were kept uncultured as a baseline. Findings and caveats of the study: Some 10 antigen-specific TCR beta clonotypes were found; roughly six seemed cross-reactive to variants. Beta chains alone show antigen proliferation, not cytokine profile or function.

This clone was detected a few times. Its specificity is not known. Libraries were prepared by immunoSEQ multiplex PCR; TCRdb keeps only in-frame clonotypes and omits some of them. The repertoire consists of 4,000 to 6,000 clones, with 66% occurring once and the leading ten covering about 45%. V lost 4 bases and J 0 bases, leaving 10 bases between the germline ends. Germline CDR1 SEHNR, CDR2 FQNEAQ (reference sequence). The CDR3 covers 14 residues. The source of this sequence is a male donor with HIV. The J gene is TRBJ2-7, the V gene TRBV7-9, with D possibly called TRBD1 or TRBD2 (5 bases each). The source material was cultured CD8+ T cells derived from PBMCs. The CDR3 nucleotides are TGTGCCAGCAGCTCGACCGGGACCTCCTACGAGCAGTACTTC. Translation gives CASSSTGTSYEQYF.